The subject of this entry is one TCR beta chain. Its antigen is as yet unknown. This sample is drawn from a study of CD8+ T cells in alopecia areata. About the research overall: Treatment with tofacitinib (6 to 18 months) was followed by 6 months off drug.

The germline V gene has CDR1 SQVTM and CDR2 ANQGSEA. This CDR3 has 12 residues. V lost 6 bases and J 4 bases, leaving 12 bases between the germline ends. Treatment meaning: oral pan-JAK inhibitor, 5-10 mg twice daily. Regarding the study as a whole: In lesional scalp, particularly from alopecia totalis/universalis, clonality was higher than in normal scalp.

Extracted RNA was reverse transcribed into cDNA, the sequencing template. Clones were sequenced by immunoSEQ multiplex PCR, and TCRdb holds only the in-frame ones, with some missing. The data hold about 160,000 clones, with roughly 65% observed a single time. The receptor's source is a human donor with alopecia areata. The sample was CD4+ T cells sorted from blood, taken at week 4, from a patient treated with tofacitinib. The chain joins TRBV29-1 to TRBJ1-2; perhaps TRBD1 as D (6 bases). The CDR3 sequence: CSVRTGSYGYTF. The CDR3 DNA reads TGCAGCGTAAGAACAGGGAGCTATGGCTACACCTTC.